This T cell receptor (beta chain) was profiled in a study of early T cells in non-severe SARS-CoV-2 infection. Study-wide background: Unsorted whole-blood RNA was sequenced in bulk, leaving chains unpaired.

V dropped 4 bases and J dropped 11 bases, with 17 bases sitting between them. The CDR3 covers 14 residues. Germline assignment: CDR1 KGHDR and CDR2 SFDVKD. TCRdb reprocessed the 5' RACE reads with MiXCR, giving one entry per CDR3 protein. The sample gives 55,000 to 70,000 distinct CDR3 sequences, roughly 10% of which show up once; around 8.3% is in the top ten. This clonotype was recorded only once. What it binds is unknown. Findings and limits, study-wide: Clonotype matching in VDJdb favored anti-spike CD8 responses and did not capture private and CD4 specificities.

What was sequenced was whole blood. This clonotype was obtained from an adult who was a healthcare worker with PCR-confirmed SARS-CoV-2 infection or an uninfected control (not recorded which). This chain joins TRBV24-1 and TRBJ2-4, with D possibly being TRBD2 (5 bases). The CDR3 coding sequence is TGTGCCACCAGTGAGACTATTACTCAAGCCTTTCAGTACTTC. Its protein is CATSETITQAFQYF.